This T cell receptor (beta chain) derives from a study of OX40 agonist ivuxolimab in advanced cancers. For context, the study as a whole: The costimulatory receptor OX40 (CD134) was targeted by ivuxolimab, a fully human IgG2 agonistic monoclonal antibody. Intravenous ivuxolimab was administered to patients every 2 weeks at six dose levels: 0.01, 0.1, 0.3, 1.5, 3 and 10 mg/kg. Of the 50 or so patients in dose escalation, some 20 had hepatocellular carcinoma, some 15 had melanoma, 9 had renal cell carcinoma and 9 had head and neck cancer. In the dose-escalation cohort, 82.7% of patients were male, and the mean age was around 60 years, with a range of roughly 20 to 79. Patients were allowed to have had prior anti-PD-1, anti-PD-L1 or anti-CTLA-4 therapy, and around 37% of the dose-escalation patients had previously received checkpoint inhibitors. Partial responses occurred in three dose-escalation patients: two with cutaneous melanoma and one with hepatocellular carcinoma. The purpose of peripheral TCRbeta sequencing was to test whether ivuxolimab changed TCR sequence diversity and led to clonal T-cell expansion. The paper covers the monotherapy dose-escalation part of the phase I ivuxolimab trial, which included N ≈ 50 patients. Overall study outcomes, separate from this receptor: On average, CD8+ T cells showed more expanded clones than CD4+ T cells after ivuxolimab. The antigen specificity of the clonally expanded peripheral T cells was not determined. In the 0.1-3.0 mg/kg groups, partial responders were among the patients with the lowest normalized peripheral clonal expansion, particularly in CD8+ T cells. Low levels of normalized T-cell clonal expansion were also seen in some patients who did not respond. At doses from 0.1 to 3.0 mg/kg, clonal expansion was seen in both CD4+ and CD8+ blood T cells between baseline and week 6.

This clone turned up a few times. The antigen it binds to is not known. Qualities for individual bases were not recorded, and no much larger clone is one base off. V and J are truncated by 7 bases and 7 bases respectively, leaving an intervening sequence of 11 bases. Spanning cysteine to phenylalanine, the CDR3 consists of 13 amino acids. Only the CDR3 part of the read is kept: 39 bases, read in frame from the first base. CDR1 and CDR2 are read off the germline V gene as SNHLY and FYNNEI. Patients with autoimmune disease history or receiving systemic immunosuppression were excluded from the trial. Peripheral blood for TCR sequencing was collected from all dose cohorts at baseline, on cycle 4 day 1, and on cycle 7 day 1. Samples came from an open-label, multicenter, first-in-human phase I dose-escalation trial of ivuxolimab. Adults with locally advanced or metastatic head and neck squamous cell, hepatocellular, melanoma or renal cell carcinoma were enrolled in the trial. Before TCR sequencing, CD4+ T cells and CD8+ T cells were sorted from peripheral blood as separate populations.

Genomic DNA was extracted from sorted cells for sequencing of the TCRbeta CDR3 region. The immunoSEQ Assay was used to sequence the TCRbeta CDR3 regions. Entries here come from immuneACCESS through TCRdb and include only in-frame sequences with V and J called. Some clones fail to appear in such tables; in the studies checked, an unresolved V gene covers under half of the shortfall, and the cause of the remainder is unknown. The sample includes 100,000 to 150,000 clones, with 85% to 95% observed a single time. The top ten constitute around 0.81% of the sample. The sequence links TRBV2 to TRBJ1-6; the D gene assignment is ambiguous. The starting material was CD4+ or CD8+ T cells sorted from blood, obtained in a trial of the OX40 agonist ivuxolimab. The sequence was collected from an adult with an advanced solid tumor such as melanoma, head and neck, liver or kidney cancer. The nucleotides read TGTGCCAGCATATGGGTGGGCAATTCACCCCTCCACTTT. Its coded protein is CASIWVGNSPLHF.